The 30 T cell receptor beta chains in this list originate from one sample, sequenced in a study of cytomegalovirus exposure and HLA in healthy donors. 13 Jbeta primers and 60 Vbeta primers were used for the PCR. Profiled with immunoSEQ multiplex PCR; TCRdb holds only in-frame clones, not every one. The sample lists about 190,000 clones; about 85% were seen once. Material: PBMCs. Receptors originate from a boy aged 2 to 10 in good health and CMV-seronegative.

Here the CDR3 DNA reads TGCGCCAGCAGCTATGGACTAGCGGGGACGGAAAGCTCCTACGAGCAGTACTTC. Translated, it gives CASSYGLAGTESSYEQYF. This chain uses TRBV4-1 with TRBJ2-7; TRBD2 agrees at 12 bases. V lost 5 bases and J lost 0; bases outside the gene matches: 11. The CDR3 length is 18 residues. Germline V gene data show CDR1 as MGHRA and CDR2 as YSYEKL.

The chain combines TRBV5-6 with TRBJ1-3; D is unclear. Trimming shortened V by 1 base and J by 0 bases, and 11 bases separated the two germline ends. There are 16 residues in the CDR3. Germline CDR1 is SGHDT and CDR2 is YYEEEE. The CDR3 is CASSLNRGSSGNTIYF. The CDR3 nucleotides read TGTGCCAGCAGCTTGAATCGCGGGAGCTCTGGAAACACCATATATTTT.

The chain couples TRBV9 to TRBJ2-1; tentatively, D is TRBD1 (5 bases). The germline V gene has CDR1 SGDLS and CDR2 YYNGEE. The CDR3 totals 14 residues. Trimming took off 3 bases at V and 8 bases at J, with 15 bases between the two ends. The CDR3 protein is CASSAPGFKDEQFF. The DNA of the CDR3 is TGTGCCAGCAGCGCACCAGGGTTCAAGGATGAGCAGTTCTTC.

Notes on this clone: The sample carries other DNA sequences with the same CDR3. V is TRBV28 and J is TRBJ1-6, with a weak D call TRBD1 (6 bases). CDR1 and CDR2 from the germline V gene are MDHEN and SYDVKM. The CDR3 runs 14 residues. Trimming took 2 bases from V and 7 from J, leaving 9 bases between them. CDR3 loop: CASSLGQTNSPLHF. CDR3 bases: TGTGCCAGCAGTTTAGGACAGACAAATTCACCCCTCCACTTT. Together with reference TRBV28 and TRBJ1-6, the CDR3 gives the full variable domain: DVKVTQSSRYLVKRTGEKVFLECVQDMDHENMFWYRQDPGLGLRLIYFSYDVKMKEKGDIPEGYSVSREKKERFSLILESASTNQTSMYLCASSLGQTNSPLHFGNGTRLTVT.

The V and J genes are TRBV7-2 and TRBJ1-4, with 9 nucleotides matching TRBD1. The CDR3 contains 14 residues. Germline V gene sequence: CDR1 SGHTA, CDR2 FQGNSA. V shed 5 bases and J 8 bases; nucleotides not matched to a gene: 6. CDR3 protein: CASSPGQGLEKLFF. As DNA, the CDR3 is TGTGCCAGCAGCCCGGGACAGGGATTGGAAAAACTGTTTTTT.

The chain has TRBV7-9 and TRBJ1-2; D remains unclear. Germline assignment: CDR1 SEHNR and CDR2 FQNEAQ (reference sequence). The V gene lost 0 bases and the J gene lost 7 bases, with 12 bases spanning the gap. The CDR3 consists of 14 residues. The CDR3 nucleotides are TGTGCCAGCAGCTTAGCGCCCACGGGTCGTGGCTACACCTTC. This codes for CASSLAPTGRGYTF.

CDR3 protein: CASSYRGQNNEQFF. Here the CDR3 DNA reads TGCGCCAGCAGCTACCGAGGACAGAACAATGAGCAGTTCTTC. The chain employs TRBV5-1 and TRBJ2-1; weak D call: TRBD1 (6 bases). In germline, CDR1 is SGHRS, CDR2 YFSETQ. Trimming took 3 bases from V and 5 from J, leaving 12 bases between them. The CDR3 consists of 14 residues.

CDR3 sequence (DNA): TGTGCCAGCAGCCAAGAAAACAGGGCTTACACAGATACGCAGTATTTT. This codes for CASSQENRAYTDTQYF. The chain employs TRBV14 and TRBJ2-3; maybe TRBD1 (6 bases). Germline values: CDR1 SGHDN, CDR2 FVKESK. The CDR3 has 16 amino acids. Trimming took off 0 bases at V and 2 bases at J, with 12 bases between the two ends.

This chain uses TRBV6-5 with TRBJ2-2, with D perhaps matching TRBD1 (5 bases). This CDR3 region has 12 residues. Germline CDR1 and CDR2: MNHEY and SVGAGI. V gave up 10 bases and J gave up 4 bases, with 10 bases separating them. CDR3 DNA sequence: TGTGCCATAAGAAGGGGCACCGGGGAGCTGTTTTTT. Translated: CAIRRGTGELFF.

The genes are TRBV10-3 and TRBJ2-7, with a weak D call TRBD2 (6 bases). V was trimmed by 0 bases and J by 4 bases, leaving 13 bases between them. Germline lookup yields CDR1 ENHRY and CDR2 SYGVKD. CDR3 size: 15 residues. CDR3 nucleotides: TGTGCCATCAGTGAGTCGGGAGGCGGGCTGTACGAGCAGTACTTC. Translated: CAISESGGGLYEQYF.

The CDR3 here is CASSESGQGYVTDTQYF. The CDR3 nucleotides are TGTGCCAGCAGTGAATCGGGACAGGGGTATGTCACAGATACGCAGTATTTT. The genes are TRBV6-1 and TRBJ2-3; TRBD1 matches at 10 bases. Germline lookup yields CDR1 MNHNS and CDR2 SASEGT. Losses at the gene ends were 2 bases for V and 2 bases for J; bases not matched to a gene: 7. This CDR3 has 17 amino acids.

V usage is TRBV4-2 and J usage is TRBJ1-1; 10 bases are a match to TRBD1. Germline V gene data show CDR1 as LGHNA and CDR2 as YNFKEQ. CDR3 length: 15 amino acids. V shed 3 bases and J 6 bases; nucleotides not matched to a gene: 7. The CDR3 loop reads CASSHSRDRGSEAFF. Written as DNA, the CDR3 is TGTGCCAGCAGCCATTCCCGGGACAGGGGATCTGAAGCTTTCTTT.

This clone has more than one count but fewer than ten. The chain has TRBV19 and TRBJ1-1; no clear D gene. CDR1 is LNHDA, CDR2 SQIVND, per germline (reference sequence). The length of the CDR3 is 15 residues. V shed 1 base and J shed 2 bases, with 11 bases lying between them. For the CDR3, the DNA is TGTGCCAGTAGTATAGCCAAGTCCCTAAACACTGAAGCTTTCTTT. Amino acids: CASSIAKSLNTEAFF.

The count of this clone is one. The chain employs TRBV27 and TRBJ2-2; D unclear. Between the trimmed V and J ends, which lost 6 bases and 6 bases, there was a span of 11 bases. Germline lookup yields CDR1 MNHEY and CDR2 SMNVEV (reference sequence). The length of the CDR3 is 13 residues. The chain's CDR3 is CASSLLSAGELFF. In nucleotides, the CDR3 is TGTGCCAGCAGCCTCCTAAGTGCCGGGGAGCTGTTTTTT.

The CDR3 protein is CASSLEGQGYAFF. CDR3 bases: TGTGCCAGCAGTTTAGAAGGACAGGGCTACGCTTTCTTT. The V and J genes are TRBV27 and TRBJ1-1; 8 nucleotides agree with TRBD1. There are 13 residues in the CDR3. Germline lookup yields CDR1 MNHEY and CDR2 SMNVEV (reference sequence). V gave up 2 bases and J gave up 11 bases; unmatched junction bases: 7.

The V call is TRBV10-1, the J call TRBJ1-1, with D uncertain. Trimming cost V 5 bases and J 1 base, with 8 bases left between them. Germline assignment: CDR1 WNHNN and CDR2 SYGVQD (reference sequence). The CDR3 is 13 residues long. CDR3 sequence: CASSKHKNTEAFF. The DNA for the CDR3 is TGCGCCAGCAGTAAACACAAGAACACTGAAGCTTTCTTT.

The chain joins TRBV6-5 to TRBJ2-3; 8 positions match TRBD1. The trim removed 3 bases at V and 6 bases at J, leaving 5 bases unmatched. The CDR3 spans 14 residues. Germline lookup yields CDR1 MNHEY and CDR2 SVGAGI. CDR3 coding DNA: TGTGCCAGCAGTTATAACAGGGGGTTGGATACGCAGTATTTT. It codes for CASSYNRGLDTQYF.

Concerning this clone: The identical CDR3 is also encoded by other nucleotide sequences in the sample. The chain carries TRBV5-1 and TRBJ2-3; 10 bases map to TRBD2. The CDR3 runs to 17 residues. Germline V gives CDR1 SGHRS, CDR2 YFSETQ. Trimming removed 4 bases from V and 5 bases from J; junction bases left unmatched: 13. This CDR3 is CASSLTSLASGRDTQYF. The CDR3 nucleotides read TGCGCCAGCAGCCTGACGAGTTTAGCTAGCGGGAGAGATACGCAGTATTTT.

The gene calls are TRBV28 and TRBJ1-1; no reliable D call. The CDR3 is made up of 20 amino acids. Trimming shortened V by 2 bases and J by 0 bases, and 25 bases separated the two germline ends. Germline assignment: CDR1 MDHEN and CDR2 SYDVKM. Here the CDR3 DNA reads TGTGCCAGCAGTTTACAAGTCGGCGGGCTTGGTCCCCTAATGAACACTGAAGCTTTCTTT. It codes for CASSLQVGGLGPLMNTEAFF.

The J gene is TRBJ2-5, the V gene TRBV5-4; the D gene is possibly TRBD1 (6 bases). The DNA end is more similar to TRBJ2-7, so the J call may be wrong. CDR3 length equals 12 residues. Germline-derived CDR1 and CDR2 are SGHNT and YYREEE (reference sequence). The CDR3 region is CASSHQGHEQYF. Written as DNA, the CDR3 is TGTGCCAGCAGCCACCAGGGGCACGAGCAGTACTTC.

The chain couples TRBV28 to TRBJ2-5; 7 bases line up with TRBD2. This CDR3 is 15 amino acids long. Per the germline V gene, CDR1 is MDHEN and CDR2 is SYDVKM. Trimming cost V 4 bases and J 4 bases; bases outside gene matches: 9. CDR3 sequence (DNA): TGTGCCAGCAGTTCCCTTCGCGGGAGAGGAGAGACCCAGTACTTC. It specifies CASSSLRGRGETQYF.

The count of this clone is one. This chain joins TRBV25-1 and TRBJ2-2; 8 nucleotides agree with TRBD2. The V gene's germline CDR1 is MGHDK and CDR2 SYGVNS. V was pared by 6 bases and J by 1 base, with 4 bases of the junction left unmatched. The CDR3 consists of 15 residues. This CDR3 reads CASSSSGGNTGELFF. CDR3 in DNA: TGTGCCAGCAGCTCAAGCGGGGGGAACACCGGGGAGCTGTTTTTT.

This clone is a singleton in its sample. For the CDR3, the DNA is TGTGCCAGCAGCTCAGGGGGCGGGTCCTACAATGAGCAGTTCTTC. Residues: CASSSGGGSYNEQFF. This chain links TRBV7-2 with TRBJ2-1; 8 bases map to TRBD1. Germline V lookup: CDR1 SGHTA, CDR2 FQGNSA. The CDR3 totals 15 residues. The V and J ends lost 4 bases and 1 base, in that order; junction bases with no gene match: 3.

V usage is TRBV2 and J usage is TRBJ1-1; perhaps TRBD1 as D (6 bases). V gave up 6 bases and J gave up 5 bases, with 10 bases separating them. The CDR3 runs to 12 residues. Germline lookup yields CDR1 SNHLY and CDR2 FYNNEI. In nucleotides, the CDR3 is TGTGCCAGCAGGGGGGGGCGAACTGAAGCTTTCTTT. Translation gives CASRGGRTEAFF.

This chain connects TRBV28 to TRBJ2-7; D possibly corresponds to TRBD1 (5 bases). The germline V gene has CDR1 MDHEN and CDR2 SYDVKM. V was shortened by 6 bases and J by 3 bases, with 15 bases between the two germline ends. This CDR3 has 14 residues. The CDR3 spells CASSAQGSGYEQYF. As DNA, the CDR3 is TGTGCCAGCAGCGCTCAGGGATCCGGCTACGAGCAGTACTTC.

V is TRBV19 and J is TRBJ1-6; perhaps TRBD1 as D (6 bases). The CDR3 contains 14 residues. Between the trimmed V and J ends, which lost 9 bases and 3 bases, there was a span of 12 bases. Germline V gene sequence: CDR1 LNHDA, CDR2 SQIVND (reference sequence). The CDR3 region is CASRWTVYNSPLHF. In nucleotides, the CDR3 is TGTGCCAGCCGGTGGACAGTCTATAATTCACCCCTCCACTTT.

The chain couples TRBV5-1 to TRBJ2-2, with 9 bases matching TRBD2. The CDR3 sequence is 14 residues long. V lost 0 bases, J lost 8 bases, and 2 bases stayed unmatched. Germline CDR1 and CDR2: SGHRS and YFSETQ. Here the CDR3 DNA reads TGCGCCAGCAGCTTGGCTAGCGGGGCAGGGGAGCTGTTTTTT. It translates to CASSLASGAGELFF.

The gene calls are TRBV2 and TRBJ2-7; TRBD1 might be the D (6 bases). The CDR3 contains 17 residues. Looked up from germline, CDR1 is SNHLY and CDR2 is FYNNEI. Trimming took 0 bases from V and 2 from J, leaving 17 bases between them. CDR3 DNA: TGTGCCAGCAGTGAAGCTACCATCCGGGACACTCCCTACGAGCAGTACTTC. The encoded protein is CASSEATIRDTPYEQYF.

The V call is TRBV27, the J call TRBJ2-7, with 10 bases that match TRBD1. V dropped 5 bases and J dropped 6; count of bases not matched to a gene: 4. CDR1 MNHEY and CDR2 SMNVEV come from the germline V gene (reference sequence). CDR3 length: 13 amino acids. The CDR3 nucleotides are TGTGCCAGCAGTCTCCGGGACAGGGGCGAGCAGTACTTC. Encoded protein: CASSLRDRGEQYF.

This sequence joins TRBV7-6 and TRBJ1-6; D unresolved. Looked up from germline, CDR1 is SGHVS and CDR2 is FNYEAQ. V lost 6 bases and J 8 bases, leaving 14 bases between the germline ends. The length of the CDR3 is 14 residues. Here the CDR3 reads CASRPQRRHSPLHF. CDR3 nucleotide sequence: TGTGCCAGCAGGCCACAGCGGCGGCATTCACCCCTCCACTTT. The whole variable domain, filled in from reference TRBV7-6 and TRBJ1-6, reads GAGVSQSPRYKVTKRGQDVALRCDPISGHVSLYWYRQALGQGPEFLTYFNYEAQQDKSGLPNDRFSAERPEGSISTLTIQRTEQRDSAMYRCASRPQRRHSPLHFGNGTRLTVT.